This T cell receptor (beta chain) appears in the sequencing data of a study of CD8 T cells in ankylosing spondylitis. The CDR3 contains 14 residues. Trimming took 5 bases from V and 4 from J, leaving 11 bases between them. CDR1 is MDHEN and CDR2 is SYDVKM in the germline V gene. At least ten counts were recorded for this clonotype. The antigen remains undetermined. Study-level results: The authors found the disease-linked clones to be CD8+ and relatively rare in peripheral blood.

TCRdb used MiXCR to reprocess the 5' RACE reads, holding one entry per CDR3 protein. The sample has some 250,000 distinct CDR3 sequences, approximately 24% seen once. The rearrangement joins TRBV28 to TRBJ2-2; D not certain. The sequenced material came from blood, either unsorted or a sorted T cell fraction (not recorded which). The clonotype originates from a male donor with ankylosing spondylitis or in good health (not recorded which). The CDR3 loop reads CASSLAAGTGELFF. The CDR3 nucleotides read TGTGCCAGCAGTCTCGCCGCCGGCACCGGGGAGCTGTTTTTT.